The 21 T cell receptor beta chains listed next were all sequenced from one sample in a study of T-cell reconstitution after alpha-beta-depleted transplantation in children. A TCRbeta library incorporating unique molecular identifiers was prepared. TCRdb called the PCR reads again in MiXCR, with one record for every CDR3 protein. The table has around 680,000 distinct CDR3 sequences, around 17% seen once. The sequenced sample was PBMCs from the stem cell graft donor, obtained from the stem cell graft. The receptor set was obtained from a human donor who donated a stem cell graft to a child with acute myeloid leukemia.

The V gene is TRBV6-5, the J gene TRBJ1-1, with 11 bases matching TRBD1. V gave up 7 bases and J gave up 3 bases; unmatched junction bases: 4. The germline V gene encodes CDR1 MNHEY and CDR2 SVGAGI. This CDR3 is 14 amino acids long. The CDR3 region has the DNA TGTGCCAGCACTTGGGACAGGGGGGACACTGAAGCTTTCTTT. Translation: CASTWDRGDTEAFF.

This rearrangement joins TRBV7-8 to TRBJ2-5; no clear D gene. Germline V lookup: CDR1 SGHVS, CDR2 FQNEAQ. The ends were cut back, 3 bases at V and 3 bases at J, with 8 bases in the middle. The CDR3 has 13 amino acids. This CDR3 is CASSFLGKETQYF. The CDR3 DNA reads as TGTGCCAGCAGCTTCTTGGGGAAAGAGACCCAGTACTTC.

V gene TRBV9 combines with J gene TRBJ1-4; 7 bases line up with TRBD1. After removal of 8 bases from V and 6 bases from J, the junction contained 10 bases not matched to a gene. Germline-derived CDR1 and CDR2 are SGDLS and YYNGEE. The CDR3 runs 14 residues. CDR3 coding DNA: TGTGCCAGTTCAACAGGGGAGTCAGATGAAAAACTGTTTTTT. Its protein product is CASSTGESDEKLFF.

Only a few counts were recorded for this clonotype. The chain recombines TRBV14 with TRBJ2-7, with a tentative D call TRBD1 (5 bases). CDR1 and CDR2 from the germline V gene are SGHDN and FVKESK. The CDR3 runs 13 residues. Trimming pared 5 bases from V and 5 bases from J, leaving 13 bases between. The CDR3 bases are TGTGCCAGCAGCTTCCAGGGCGTCGACGAGCAGTACGTC. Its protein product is CASSFQGVDEQYV.

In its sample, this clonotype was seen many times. The CDR3 spells CASSPEARGYTF. The CDR3 DNA reads as TGTGCCAGCAGTCCAGAGGCTCGGGGCTACACCTTC. The J gene is TRBJ1-2, the V gene TRBV12-3 or TRBV12-4, with no clear D. There are 12 residues in the CDR3. V was clipped by 5 bases and J by 8 bases, with 12 bases between them.

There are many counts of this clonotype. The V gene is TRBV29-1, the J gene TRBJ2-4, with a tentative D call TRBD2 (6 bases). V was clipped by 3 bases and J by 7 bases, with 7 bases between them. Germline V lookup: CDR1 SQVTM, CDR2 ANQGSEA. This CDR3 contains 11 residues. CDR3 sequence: CSVEGGNIQYF. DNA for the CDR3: TGCAGCGTTGAGGGGGGTAACATTCAGTACTTC.

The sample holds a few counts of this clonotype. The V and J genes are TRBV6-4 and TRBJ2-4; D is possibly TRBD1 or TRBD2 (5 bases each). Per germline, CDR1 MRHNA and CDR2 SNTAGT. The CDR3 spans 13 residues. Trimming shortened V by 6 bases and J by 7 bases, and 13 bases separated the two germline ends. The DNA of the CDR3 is TGTGCCAGCAGCGAAACCGGGACGAACATTCAGTACTTC. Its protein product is CASSETGTNIQYF.

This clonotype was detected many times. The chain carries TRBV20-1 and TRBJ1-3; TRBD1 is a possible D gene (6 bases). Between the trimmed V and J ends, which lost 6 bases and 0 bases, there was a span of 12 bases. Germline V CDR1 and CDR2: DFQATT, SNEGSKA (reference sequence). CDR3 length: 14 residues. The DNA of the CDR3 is TGCAGTGCCGGTACAGGGAACTCTGGAAACACCATATATTTT. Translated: CSAGTGNSGNTIYF.

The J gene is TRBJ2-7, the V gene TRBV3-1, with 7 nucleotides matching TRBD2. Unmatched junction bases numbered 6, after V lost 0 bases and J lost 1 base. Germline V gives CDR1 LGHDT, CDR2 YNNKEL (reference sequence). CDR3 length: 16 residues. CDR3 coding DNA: TGTGCCAGCAGCCAAGAGAGGCAGGGACTATCCTACGAGCAGTACGTC. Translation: CASSQERQGLSYEQYV.

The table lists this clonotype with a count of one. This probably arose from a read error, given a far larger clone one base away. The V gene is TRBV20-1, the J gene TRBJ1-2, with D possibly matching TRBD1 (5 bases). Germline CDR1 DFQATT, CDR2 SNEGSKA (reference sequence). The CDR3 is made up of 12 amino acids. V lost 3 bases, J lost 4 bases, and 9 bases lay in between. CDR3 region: CSARGVGYGYTF. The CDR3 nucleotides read TGCAGTGCTAGGGGGGTAGGCTATGGCTACACCTTC.

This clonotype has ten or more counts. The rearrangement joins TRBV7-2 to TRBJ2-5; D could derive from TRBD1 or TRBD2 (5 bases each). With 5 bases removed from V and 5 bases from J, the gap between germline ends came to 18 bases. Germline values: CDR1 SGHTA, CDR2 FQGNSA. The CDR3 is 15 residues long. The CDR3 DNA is TGTGCCAGCAGCCTTGCCGGGACCTCAGGCGAGACCCAGTACTTC. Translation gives CASSLAGTSGETQYF.

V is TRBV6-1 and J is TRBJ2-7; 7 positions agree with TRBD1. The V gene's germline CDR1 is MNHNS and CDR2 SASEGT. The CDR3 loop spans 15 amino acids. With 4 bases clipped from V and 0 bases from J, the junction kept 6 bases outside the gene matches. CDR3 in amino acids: CASSGGQTASYEQYV. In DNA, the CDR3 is TGTGCCAGCAGTGGGGGACAGACCGCCTCCTACGAGCAGTACGTC.

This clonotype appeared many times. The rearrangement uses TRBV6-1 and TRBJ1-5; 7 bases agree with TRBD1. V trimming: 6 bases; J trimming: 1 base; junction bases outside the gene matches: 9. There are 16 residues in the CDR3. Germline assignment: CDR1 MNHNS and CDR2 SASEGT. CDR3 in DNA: TGTGCCAGCAGCCGCACTAGGGGGCAGAGCAATCAGCCCCAGCATTTT. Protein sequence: CASSRTRGQSNQPQHF.

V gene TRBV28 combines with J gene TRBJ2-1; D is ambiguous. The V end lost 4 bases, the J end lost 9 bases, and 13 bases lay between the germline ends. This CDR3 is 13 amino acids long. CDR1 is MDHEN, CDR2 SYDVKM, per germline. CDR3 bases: TGTGCCAGCAGTTCCCTTGGCCGGCGTGAGCAGTTCTTC. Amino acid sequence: CASSSLGRREQFF.

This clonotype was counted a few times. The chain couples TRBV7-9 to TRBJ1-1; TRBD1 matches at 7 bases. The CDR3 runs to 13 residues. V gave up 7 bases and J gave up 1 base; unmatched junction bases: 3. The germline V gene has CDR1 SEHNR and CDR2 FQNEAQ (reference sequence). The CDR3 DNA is TGTGCCAGCACCAGGACAGGGAACACTGAAGCTTTCTTT. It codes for CASTRTGNTEAFF.

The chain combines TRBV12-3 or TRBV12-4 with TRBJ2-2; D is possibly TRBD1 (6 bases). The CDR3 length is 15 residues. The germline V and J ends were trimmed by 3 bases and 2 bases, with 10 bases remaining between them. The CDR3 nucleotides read TGTGCCAGCAGTTTCGGGGACACTAACACCGGGGAGCTGTTTTTT. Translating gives CASSFGDTNTGELFF.

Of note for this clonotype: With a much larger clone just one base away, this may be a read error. The CDR3: CRVEAENYGYTF. The CDR3, as DNA: TGCAGAGTTGAAGCGGAGAACTATGGCTACACCTTC. The chain carries TRBV29-1 and TRBJ1-2, with D unclear. Germline assignment: CDR1 SQVTM and CDR2 ANQGSEA. CDR3 length: 12 residues. Together with reference TRBV29-1 and TRBJ1-2, the CDR3 gives the full variable domain: SAVISQKPSRDICQRGTSLTIQCQVDSQVTMMFWYRQQPGQSLTLIATANQGSEATYESGFVIDKFPISRPNLTFSTLTVSNMSPEDSSIYLCRVEAENYGYTFGSGTRLTVV.

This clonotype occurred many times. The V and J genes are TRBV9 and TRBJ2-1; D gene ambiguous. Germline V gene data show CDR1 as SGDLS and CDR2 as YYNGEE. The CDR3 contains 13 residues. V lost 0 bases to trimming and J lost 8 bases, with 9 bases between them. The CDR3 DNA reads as TGTGCCAGCAGCGTAGTTGGAGTAGATGAGCAGTTCTTC. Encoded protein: CASSVVGVDEQFF.

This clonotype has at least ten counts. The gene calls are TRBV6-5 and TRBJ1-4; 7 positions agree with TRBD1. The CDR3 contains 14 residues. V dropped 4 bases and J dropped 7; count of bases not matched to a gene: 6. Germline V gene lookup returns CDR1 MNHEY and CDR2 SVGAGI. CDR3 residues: CASSSGTEPEKLFF. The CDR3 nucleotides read TGTGCCAGCAGTTCCGGGACAGAGCCTGAAAAACTGTTTTTT.

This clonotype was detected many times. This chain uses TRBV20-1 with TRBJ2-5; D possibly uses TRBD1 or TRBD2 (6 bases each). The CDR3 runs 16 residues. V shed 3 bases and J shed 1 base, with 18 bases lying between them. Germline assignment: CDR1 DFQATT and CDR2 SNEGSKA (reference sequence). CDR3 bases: TGCAGTGCTAGTGAGACTACTCGGGGGCCCCAAGAGACCCAGTACTTC. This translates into CSASETTRGPQETQYF.

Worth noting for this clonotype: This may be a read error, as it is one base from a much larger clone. This CDR3 is CASSELGTVVSYEQYF. The CDR3 coding sequence is TGTGCCAGCAGTGAATTAGGGACAGTGGTCTCCTACGAGCAGTACTTC. The chain combines TRBV6-1 with TRBJ2-7; 7 bases agree with TRBD1. With V trimmed by 2 bases and J by 0 bases, 7 bases remained unmatched. The CDR3 has 16 amino acids. The germline V gene encodes CDR1 MNHNS and CDR2 SASEGT.